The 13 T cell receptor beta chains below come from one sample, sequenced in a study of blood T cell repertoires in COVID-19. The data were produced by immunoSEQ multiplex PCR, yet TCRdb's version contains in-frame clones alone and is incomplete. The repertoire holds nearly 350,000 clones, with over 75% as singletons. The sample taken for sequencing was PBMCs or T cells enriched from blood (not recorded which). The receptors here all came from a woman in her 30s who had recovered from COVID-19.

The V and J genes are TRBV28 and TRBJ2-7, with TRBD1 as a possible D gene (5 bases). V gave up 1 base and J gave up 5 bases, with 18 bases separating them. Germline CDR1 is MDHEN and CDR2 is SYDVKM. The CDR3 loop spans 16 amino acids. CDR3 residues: CASSLLIKGQDNEQYF. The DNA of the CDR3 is TGTGCCAGCAGTTTATTAATTAAGGGTCAGGACAACGAGCAGTACTTC.

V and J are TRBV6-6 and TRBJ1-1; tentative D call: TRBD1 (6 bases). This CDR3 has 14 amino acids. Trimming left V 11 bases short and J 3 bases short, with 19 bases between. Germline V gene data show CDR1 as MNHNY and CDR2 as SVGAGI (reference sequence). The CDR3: CAGRSQGSDTEAFF. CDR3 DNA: TGTGCCGGCCGGAGCCAGGGGAGCGACACTGAAGCTTTCTTT.

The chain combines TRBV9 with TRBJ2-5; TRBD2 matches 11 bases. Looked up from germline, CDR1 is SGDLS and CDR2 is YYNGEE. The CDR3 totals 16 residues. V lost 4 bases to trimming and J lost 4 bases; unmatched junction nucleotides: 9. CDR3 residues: CASSSSGGADGETQYF. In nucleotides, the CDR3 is TGTGCCAGCAGCAGTAGCGGGGGGGCCGACGGAGAGACCCAGTACTTC.

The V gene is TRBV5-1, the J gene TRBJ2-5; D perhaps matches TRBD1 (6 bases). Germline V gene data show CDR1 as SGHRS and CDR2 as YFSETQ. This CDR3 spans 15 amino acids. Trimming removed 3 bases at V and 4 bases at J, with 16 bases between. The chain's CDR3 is CASSSGTNTRETQYF. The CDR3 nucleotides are TGCGCCAGCAGCTCCGGGACAAACACTCGAGAGACCCAGTACTTC.

The CDR3 nucleotides are TGTGCCAGCAGCACCGATAGGGGTAGGGGTGGCTACACCTTC. Protein product: CASSTDRGRGGYTF. The chain carries TRBV6-5 and TRBJ1-2, with D perhaps TRBD1 (5 bases). This CDR3 has 14 amino acids. The V and J ends lost 6 bases and 7 bases respectively, with 18 bases between them. Germline-derived CDR1 and CDR2 are MNHEY and SVGAGI.

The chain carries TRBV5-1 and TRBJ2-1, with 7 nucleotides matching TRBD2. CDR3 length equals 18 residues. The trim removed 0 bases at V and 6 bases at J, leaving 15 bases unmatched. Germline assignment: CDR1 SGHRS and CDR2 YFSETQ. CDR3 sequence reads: CASSLGTREDRRGNEQFF. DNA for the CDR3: TGCGCCAGCAGCTTGGGGACTAGAGAGGATCGACGGGGCAATGAGCAGTTCTTC.

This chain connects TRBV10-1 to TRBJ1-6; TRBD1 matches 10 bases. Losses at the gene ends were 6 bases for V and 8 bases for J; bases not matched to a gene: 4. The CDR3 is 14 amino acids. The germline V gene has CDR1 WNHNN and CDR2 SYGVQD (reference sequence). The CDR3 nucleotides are TGCGCCAGCAGCCCCGGGACAGGGGATTCACCCCTCCACTTT. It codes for CASSPGTGDSPLHF.

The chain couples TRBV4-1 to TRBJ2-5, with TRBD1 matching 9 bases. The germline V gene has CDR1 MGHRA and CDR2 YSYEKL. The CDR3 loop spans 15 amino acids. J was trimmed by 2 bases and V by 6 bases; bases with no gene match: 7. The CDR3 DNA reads TGCGCCAGCAGTTACAGGGGGCTGGGACAAGAGACCCAGTACTTC. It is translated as CASSYRGLGQETQYF.

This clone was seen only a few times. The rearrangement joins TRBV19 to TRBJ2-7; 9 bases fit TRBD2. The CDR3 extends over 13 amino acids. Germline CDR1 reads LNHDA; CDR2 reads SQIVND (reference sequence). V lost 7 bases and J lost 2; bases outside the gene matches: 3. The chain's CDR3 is CASTSGETYEQYF. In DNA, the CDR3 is TGTGCCAGTACTAGCGGGGAGACCTACGAGCAGTACTTC.

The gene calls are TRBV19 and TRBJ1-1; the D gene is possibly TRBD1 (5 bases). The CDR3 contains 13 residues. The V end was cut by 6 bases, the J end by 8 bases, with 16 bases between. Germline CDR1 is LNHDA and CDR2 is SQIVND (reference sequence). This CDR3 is CASSPTGQGEAFF. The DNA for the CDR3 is TGTGCCAGTAGCCCCACTGGGCAGGGAGAAGCTTTCTTT.

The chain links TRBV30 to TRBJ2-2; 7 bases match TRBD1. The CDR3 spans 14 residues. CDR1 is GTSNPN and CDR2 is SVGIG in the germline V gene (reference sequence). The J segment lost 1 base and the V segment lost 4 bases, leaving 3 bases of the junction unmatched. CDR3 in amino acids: CAWTRTGNTGELFF. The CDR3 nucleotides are TGTGCCTGGACCCGGACAGGGAACACCGGGGAGCTGTTTTTT.

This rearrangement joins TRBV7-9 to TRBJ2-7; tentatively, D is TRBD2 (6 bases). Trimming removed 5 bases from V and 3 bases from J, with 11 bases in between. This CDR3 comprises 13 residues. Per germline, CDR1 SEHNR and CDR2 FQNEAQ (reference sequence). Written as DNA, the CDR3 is TGTGCCAGCAGCCCCCCCGGGGGCTACGAGCAGTACTTC. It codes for CASSPPGGYEQYF.

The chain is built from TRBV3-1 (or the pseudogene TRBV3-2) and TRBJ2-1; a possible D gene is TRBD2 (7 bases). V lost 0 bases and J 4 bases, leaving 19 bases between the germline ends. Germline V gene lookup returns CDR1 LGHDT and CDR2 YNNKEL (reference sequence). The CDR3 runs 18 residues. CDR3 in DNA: TGTGCCAGCAGCCAAGAAGTTGGCGGGGCGGGGGCTTACAATGAGCAGTTCTTC. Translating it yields CASSQEVGGAGAYNEQFF.